The clone carrying this T cell receptor beta chain was observed at least ten times. Its specificity is unknown. The data originate from a study of CD8+CD57+ T cells in acquired aplastic anemia. The overall study: Sorted CD4+ plus CD8+ cells gave DNA averaging around 3 ug. Approximately 11 million reads, on average, were obtained for CD4+ cells from healthy donors. General observations from the study: Simpson's diversity of CD8+ cells was not significantly different in patients compared with controls.

The CDR3 loop spans 12 amino acids. The ends were cut back, 0 bases at V and 9 bases at J, with 8 bases in the middle. CDR1 is ENHRY and CDR2 is SYGVKD in the germline V gene. Genomic DNA templated the TCR beta VDJ and CDR3 profiling. Each CDR3 protein is one row after TCRdb ran MiXCR on the reads. The table shows some 200,000 distinct CDR3 sequences, with 30% to 40% occurring only once. This TCR was recovered from a human donor in good health, serving as a control. The chain carries TRBV10-3 and TRBJ1-1; D not resolved. The sample taken for sequencing was sorted CD4+, CD8+, or CD8+CD57+ T cells (not recorded which) from PBMCs. CDR3 DNA sequence: TGTGCCATCAGTGAGTCCCTTGAGAAAGCTTTCTTT. Residues: CAISESLEKAFF.